This record concerns one TCR beta chain sequence. Its antigen is unknown. ViraFEST assay sequencing came after antigen-specific CD4+ T cells were expanded with viral peptide pools. The culture ran for approximately 10 days before CD4+ T cells were isolated. Vaccine recipients had no previous SARS-CoV-2 infection; their nucleocapsid antibodies were negative. After about 2 million PBMC were placed in each well, they were cultured with about 10 IU/ml IL-2 and around 10 ug/ml peptides. In the cultures, half the medium was exchanged for IL-2 medium on days 3 and 7. The data were produced by immunoSEQ multiplex PCR, yet TCRdb's version contains in-frame clones alone and is incomplete. The sample holds 73,000 or so clones, around 76% seen once. The record originates from a study of vaccination effects on CD4 cells after COVID-19. Whole-study findings and limits: Convalescent patients were scarce in the study, and it lacked early post-infection timepoints.

The CDR3 loop spans 12 amino acids. Per germline, CDR1 LGHDT and CDR2 YNNKEL (reference sequence). V was trimmed by 1 base and J by 11 bases, leaving 9 bases between them. Sequenced here: CD4+ T cells from PBMCs cultured with SARS-CoV-2 spike peptides, sampled before COVID-19 vaccination. V is TRBV3-1 (or the pseudogene TRBV3-2) and J is TRBJ2-1, with D perhaps TRBD1 or TRBD2 (5 bases each). The sequence was collected from a human donor who received a COVID-19 vaccine. CDR3 DNA sequence: TGTGCCAGCAGCCAAGTCCCGGGGCAGCAGTTCTTC. It specifies CASSQVPGQQFF.